The clone carrying this T cell receptor (beta chain) was observed many times. V was pared by 2 bases and J by 6 bases, with 12 bases of the junction left unmatched. Germline V gene sequence: CDR1 SGHAT, CDR2 FQNNGV. The CDR3 contains 19 residues. The sample is drawn from a study of neurological immune-mediated disorders. From 15-18 subjects, over 160 million TCR-beta sequences were obtained in each sequencing run. TCRdb reanalysed the 5' RACE reads using MiXCR and keeps one entry per CDR3 protein. The sample has 66,000 or so distinct CDR3 sequences, around 3.1% seen once. PBMCs numbering 2 million and stored at -80 C yielded the unsorted libraries.

This TCR was sampled from a man in his forties with multiple sclerosis. The V call is TRBV11-2, the J call TRBJ2-2; 13 bases match TRBD2. The sequenced sample consisted of PBMCs. CDR3 region: CASSLLPPTSGGAAGELFF. For the CDR3, the DNA is TGTGCCAGCAGCTTACTCCCCCCCACTAGCGGGGGGGCCGCCGGGGAGCTGTTTTTT.